A single sample gave rise to the 24 T cell receptor beta chains below, sequenced in a study of human T cells and chemical hapten exposure. Sample time point: patch test 2, 6 weeks after DPC sensitization. This sample's treatment: therapeutic diphenylcyclopropenone sensitization with weekly scalp DPC. TCRdb re-called the RACE reads with MiXCR, one entry per CDR3 protein. The sample lists 90,000 to 110,000 distinct CDR3 sequences, approximately 8.8% occurring once. The sequencing here drew on whole blood, taken in connection with sensitization to the hapten diphenylcyclopropenone (DPC). These receptors were taken from a woman in her thirties or forties with alopecia areata. Some clones in this sample may be carry-over from other donors' samples.

This chain joins TRBV7-2 and TRBJ1-3; D not resolved. V was clipped by 5 bases and J by 8 bases, with 13 bases between them. Germline loops: CDR1 SGHTA, CDR2 FQGNSA. The CDR3 spans 13 residues. CDR3 sequence (DNA): TGTGCCAGCAGCCTCTCTTCTCGGGACACCATATATTTT. It yields the protein CASSLSSRDTIYF. Combining the CDR3 with reference TRBV7-2 and TRBJ1-3 gives the whole variable domain GAGVSQSPSNKVTEKGKDVELRCDPISGHTALYWYRQSLGQGLEFLIYFQGNSAPDKSGLPSDRFSAERTGGSVSTLTIQRTQQEDSAVYLCASSLSSRDTIYFGEGSWLTVV.

The rearrangement links TRBV7-9 to TRBJ2-7; no clear D. V was clipped by 1 base and J by 7 bases, with 8 bases between them. The germline V gene encodes CDR1 SEHNR and CDR2 FQNEAQ (reference sequence). The CDR3 is made up of 12 amino acids. The CDR3 sequence is CASSLDLREQYF. CDR3 nucleotides: TGTGCCAGCAGCTTAGACCTTAGGGAGCAGTACTTC.

J is TRBJ2-7 and V is TRBV28, with D possibly called TRBD1 or TRBD2 (5 bases each). CDR1 is MDHEN, CDR2 SYDVKM, per germline. Trimming removed 6 bases from V and 0 bases from J, with 18 bases in between. This CDR3 region has 16 residues. Written as DNA, the CDR3 is TGTGCCAGCAGCTCCCCCCGGGACCGGTACTCCTACGAGCAGTACTTC. Amino acids: CASSSPRDRYSYEQYF.

This clonotype was observed many times. The chain couples TRBV30 to TRBJ1-5; D uncertain. The CDR3 sequence is 13 residues long. The germline V and J ends were trimmed by 0 bases and 6 bases, with 9 bases remaining between them. Germline V gene data show CDR1 as GTSNPN and CDR2 as SVGIG (reference sequence). The CDR3 DNA follows: TGTGCCTGGAGTGTGGCATCCGGTCAGCCCCAGCATTTT. Its translation: CAWSVASGQPQHF.

The J gene is TRBJ2-5, the V gene TRBV20-1; D gene unclear. V dropped 7 bases and J dropped 5 bases, with 20 bases sitting between them. This CDR3 is 14 amino acids long. Germline CDR1 and CDR2: DFQATT and SNEGSKA (reference sequence). CDR3 in amino acids: CSGLPGPPEETQYF. The CDR3 region has the DNA TGCAGTGGTTTGCCGGGCCCCCCCGAGGAGACCCAGTACTTC.

CDR3 in amino acids: CASSLSLAMSEQYF. The CDR3 bases are TGTGCCAGCAGCTTAAGTCTAGCGATGAGCGAGCAGTACTTC. The V call is TRBV7-2, the J call TRBJ2-7, with D perhaps matching TRBD2 (6 bases). The CDR3 sequence is 14 residues long. With 2 bases removed from V and 6 bases from J, the gap between germline ends came to 14 bases. Per germline, CDR1 SGHTA and CDR2 FQGNSA.

The chain uses TRBV7-8 and TRBJ2-3; D is ambiguous. The CDR3 is made up of 13 amino acids. Germline CDR1 reads SGHVS; CDR2 reads FQNEAQ. Trimming stripped 1 base from V and 4 bases from J, with 6 bases between. The chain's CDR3 is CASSLGRADTQYF. CDR3 DNA sequence: TGTGCCAGCAGCTTAGGACGGGCAGATACGCAGTATTTT. Combining the CDR3 with reference TRBV7-8 and TRBJ2-3 gives the whole variable domain GAGVSQSPRYKVAKRGQDVALRCDPISGHVSLFWYQQALGQGPEFLTYFQNEAQLDKSGLPSDRFFAERPEGSVSTLKIQRTQQEDSAVYLCASSLGRADTQYFGPGTRLTVL.

This clonotype was observed many times. The chain links TRBV10-2 to TRBJ2-5, with D possibly matching TRBD2 (6 bases). In germline, CDR1 is WSHSY, CDR2 SAAADI. Between the trimmed V and J ends, which lost 0 bases and 7 bases, there was a span of 15 bases. The CDR3 spans 15 residues. The CDR3 loop reads CASSESIRLGGTQYF. The CDR3 DNA sequence: TGCGCCAGCAGTGAGTCGATTAGGCTCGGGGGGACCCAGTACTTC.

The chain recombines TRBV28 with TRBJ1-1; D is uncertain. The CDR3 consists of 11 residues. Between the trimmed V and J ends, which lost 6 bases and 9 bases, there was a span of 11 bases. Germline V gene sequence: CDR1 MDHEN, CDR2 SYDVKM. CDR3 nucleotides: TGTGCCAGCAGCCCCCGGACCCAAGCTTTCTTT. Protein: CASSPRTQAFF. Variable domain in full (rest from reference TRBV28 and TRBJ1-1): DVKVTQSSRYLVKRTGEKVFLECVQDMDHENMFWYRQDPGLGLRLIYFSYDVKMKEKGDIPEGYSVSREKKERFSLILESASTNQTSMYLCASSPRTQAFFGQGTRLTVV.

This clonotype was seen ten or more times. The chain employs TRBV6-5 and TRBJ1-5; TRBD1 agrees at 10 bases. Germline V gene data show CDR1 as MNHEY and CDR2 as SVGAGI. The J segment lost 6 bases and the V segment lost 5 bases, leaving 7 bases of the junction unmatched. CDR3 size: 15 residues. The CDR3 DNA follows: TGTGCCAGCAGTCGCTTGACAGGGGGCAGTCAGCCCCAGCATTTT. This encodes CASSRLTGGSQPQHF.

This clonotype was observed at least ten times. V usage is TRBV29-1 and J usage is TRBJ2-1, with 12 bases identical to TRBD2. Germline V gene data show CDR1 as SQVTM and CDR2 as ANQGSEA. The CDR3 extends over 16 amino acids. Germline trimming cut 3 bases from V and 7 bases from J; bases unmatched to any gene: 10. The CDR3 sequence is CSVEPSGGAVLNEQFF. In DNA form, the CDR3 reads TGCAGCGTTGAGCCTAGCGGGGGGGCCGTGCTTAATGAGCAGTTCTTC.

This clonotype was counted at least ten times. The CDR3 DNA sequence: TGTGCCAGCTCACTTACCGTCACAGGGGTTGATGAGACCCAGTACTTC. The encoded protein is CASSLTVTGVDETQYF. The chain recombines TRBV18 with TRBJ2-5; 7 nucleotides align to TRBD1. The CDR3 is made up of 16 amino acids. Trimming at V came to 4 bases and at J to 5 bases, leaving 13 bases not matched to a gene. Germline CDR1 is KGHSH and CDR2 is LQKENI.

In its sample, this clonotype was seen a few times. The chain joins TRBV29-1 to TRBJ1-1; D remains ambiguous. Germline CDR1 SQVTM, CDR2 ANQGSEA. The CDR3 consists of 11 residues. Trimming removed 3 bases from V and 6 bases from J, with 8 bases in between. The CDR3 spells CSVDEGPEAFF. The DNA for the CDR3 is TGCAGCGTTGATGAGGGCCCTGAAGCTTTCTTT. Full variable domain (remainder filled in from reference TRBV29-1 and TRBJ1-1): SAVISQKPSRDICQRGTSLTIQCQVDSQVTMMFWYRQQPGQSLTLIATANQGSEATYESGFVIDKFPISRPNLTFSTLTVSNMSPEDSSIYLCSVDEGPEAFFGQGTRLTVV.

The sample holds a few counts of this clonotype. The genes are TRBV7-9 and TRBJ2-2; D ambiguous. The CDR3 has 13 amino acids. CDR1 is SEHNR and CDR2 is FQNEAQ in the germline V gene (reference sequence). V gave up 4 bases and J gave up 1 base, with 4 bases separating them. CDR3 protein: CASSSMNTGELFF. The CDR3 DNA is TGTGCCAGCAGCTCTATGAACACCGGGGAGCTGTTTTTT.

This clonotype was counted many times. The chain is built from TRBV27 and TRBJ2-3; 12 nucleotides agree with TRBD2. The germline V gene encodes CDR1 MNHEY and CDR2 SMNVEV (reference sequence). This CDR3 is built from 17 residues. V was clipped by 5 bases and J by 2 bases; unmatched bases: 8. CDR3 nucleotides: TGTGCCAGCAGTCCAAGACTAGCGGGGGCCTACACAGATACGCAGTATTTT. It is translated as CASSPRLAGAYTDTQYF.

This clonotype was observed many times. The chain is built from TRBV7-6 and TRBJ2-2, with D unresolved. Trimming took off 3 bases at V and 6 bases at J, with 14 bases between the two ends. Germline V gene sequence: CDR1 SGHVS, CDR2 FNYEAQ. There are 15 residues in the CDR3. The CDR3 bases are TGTGCCAGCAGCTTGATCCCCAATAAGGCCGGGGAGCTGTTTTTT. It codes for CASSLIPNKAGELFF.

This chain uses TRBV28 with TRBJ2-3, with D perhaps assigned TRBD1 or TRBD2 (5 bases each). CDR3 length: 13 amino acids. The germline gives CDR1 MDHEN, CDR2 SYDVKM. Trimming took off 4 bases at V and 5 bases at J, with 10 bases between the two ends. The CDR3 DNA is TGTGCCAGCAGTTCCGCTGGGGGAGATACGCAGTATTTT. Its protein is CASSSAGGDTQYF.

This clonotype was seen more than once but under ten times. V is TRBV6-5 and J is TRBJ1-1; no clear D gene. Trimming stripped 2 bases from V and 2 bases from J, with 12 bases between. This CDR3 comprises 15 residues. The germline V gene encodes CDR1 MNHEY and CDR2 SVGAGI. This CDR3 is CASSYDPITNTEAFF. CDR3 bases: TGTGCCAGCAGTTACGACCCCATAACCAACACTGAAGCTTTCTTT.

In this sample, this clonotype turned up many times. The V and J genes are TRBV6-2 or TRBV6-3 and TRBJ2-2, with D perhaps TRBD1 (7 bases). CDR1 is MNHEY and CDR2 is SVGEGT in the germline V gene. The CDR3 runs 15 residues. V gave up 6 bases and J gave up 2 bases, with 13 bases separating them. The CDR3 sequence is CASRQGGINTGELFF. CDR3 nucleotides: TGTGCCAGCAGGCAGGGGGGAATCAACACCGGGGAGCTGTTTTTT.

This clonotype was seen ten or more times. The gene calls are TRBV7-8 and TRBJ1-4; no definite D call. Germline loops: CDR1 SGHVS, CDR2 FQNEAQ. Trimming cost V 1 base and J 5 bases, with 14 bases left between them. CDR3 length: 16 amino acids. CDR3 residues: CASSLVGGLRNEKLFF. The CDR3 DNA follows: TGTGCCAGCAGCTTAGTTGGCGGATTAAGAAATGAAAAACTGTTTTTT.

This clonotype has a handful of counts. The chain combines TRBV6-2 or TRBV6-3 with TRBJ1-2; D remains unclear. Germline V gene lookup returns CDR1 MNHEY and CDR2 SVGEGT. This CDR3 has 13 residues. V was clipped by 4 bases and J by 3 bases, with 9 bases between them. Here the CDR3 DNA reads TGTGCCAGCAGTTTACTGACGGACTATGGCTACACCTTC. This encodes CASSLLTDYGYTF.

The chain uses TRBV12-3 or TRBV12-4 and TRBJ1-1; TRBD1 agrees at 7 bases. V was clipped by 6 bases and J by 4 bases; unmatched bases: 11. This CDR3 is 15 amino acids long. CDR3 nucleotides: TGTGCCAGCAGCACCACCGGGACAGCAGCCACTGAAGCTTTCTTT. Translation: CASSTTGTAATEAFF.

This clonotype was picked up a small number of times. The chain is built from TRBV7-9 and TRBJ2-5; possible D gene TRBD1, 6 bases. Between the trimmed V and J ends, which lost 6 bases and 5 bases, there was a span of 13 bases. The germline CDR1 and CDR2 sequences are SEHNR and FQNEAQ (reference sequence). This CDR3 contains 13 residues. CDR3 residues: CASRLGAGETQYF. CDR3 nucleotide sequence: TGTGCCAGCAGGTTGGGGGCAGGGGAGACCCAGTACTTC.

This clonotype was detected a few times. The rearrangement joins TRBV7-2 to TRBJ2-5, with D unclear. Trimming took off 5 bases at V and 7 bases at J, with 8 bases between the two ends. The germline CDR1 and CDR2 sequences are SGHTA and FQGNSA. The CDR3 sequence is 11 residues long. The CDR3 loop is CASSPSRTQYF. DNA of the CDR3: TGTGCCAGCAGCCCCTCAAGGACCCAGTACTTC.